This TCR beta chain was retrieved from a study of B cell selection in AIRE deficiency. Findings and limits, study-wide: Shorter CDR3s marked shared Treg sequences, biased toward few non-templated insertions. About 30% of healthy-shared Treg TCRbeta sequences appeared in patient Tconv cells.

As processed by the authors: Around 50,000 patient and around 9.1x10^4 healthy donor TCRbeta sequences came from Tregs. TCRdb keeps only in-frame clones here, not all; method: immunoSEQ multiplex PCR. From that table come the V and J calls and clone size; the DNA was used to work out D and trimming. Found here are roughly 24,000 clones, about 90% of them singletons; the top ten hold approximately 1.1%. Regulatory T cells were sorted as CD4+CD25hiCD127low/negative cells. The sample holds a few counts of this clone. What it binds is unknown. The V segment lost 7 bases and the J segment 3 bases; nucleotides outside the gene matches: 10. This CDR3 is built from 15 residues. In germline, CDR1 is MNHEY, CDR2 SMNVEV (reference sequence).

The J gene is TRBJ2-7, the V gene TRBV27, with TRBD2 matching over 9 bases. What was sequenced was CD4+CD25+ Tregs sorted from PBMCs. The clonotype comes from a human donor in good health. The CDR3 region has the DNA TGTGCCAGCACCTCGGTAGCGGGGGCCCTCTACGAGCAGTACTTC. It codes for CASTSVAGALYEQYF.